The source of this T cell receptor beta chain is a study of vaccination and CD4 T cells after COVID-19. Study-wide background: Each individual in the study obtained two doses of BNT162b2 or mRNA-1273 vaccine.

This clonotype was seen more than once but under ten times. Its antigen remains unidentified. Treatment reported: approximately nine-day PBMC culture with coronavirus spike peptide pools or control peptides (ViraFEST assay). During the years 2011-2018, before the COVID-19 pandemic, the unexposed donor's CD4+ T cells were collected. CD4+ T cells that had been cultured provided DNA sequenced with the Oncomine TCR Beta short-read assay. TCRdb used MiXCR to reprocess the PCR reads, holding one entry per CDR3 protein. The top ten clones hold around 19% of a sample with 6,500 to 8,500 distinct CDR3 sequences, roughly 40% of them seen once. This receptor was obtained from a human donor in good health. The sequenced material came from CD4+ T cells from blood, cultured in vitro.

CDR3 in amino acids: CASSGLAASFGGFEQFF. The CDR3 region has the DNA TGTGCCAGCAGTGGACTAGCGGCCTCATTCGGGGGGTTTGAGCAGTTCTTC. This chain links TRBV27 with TRBJ2-1; 10 positions match TRBD2. Germline CDR1 is MNHEY and CDR2 is SMNVEV (reference sequence). V gave up 5 bases and J gave up 9 bases; unmatched junction bases: 16. This CDR3 comprises 17 residues.